This TCR beta chain was captured by sequencing in a study of cytomegalovirus exposure and HLA in healthy donors. Study-level results: In vitro confirmation showed three CMV-associated chains to be CMV antigen specific. It was in a later analysis that TCR association rates were seen to vary by HLA locus, highest for DRB1 and lowest for HLA-C. Later analysis demonstrated an association between a missense DCLRE1C variant and TCR beta V- and J-gene trimming.

From germline, CDR1 is KGHSH and CDR2 LQKENI. The CDR3 has 12 residues. With 6 bases clipped from V and 10 bases from J, the junction kept 6 bases outside the gene matches. PCR used 60 Vbeta primers and 13 Jbeta primers. The assay was immunoSEQ multiplex PCR, and TCRdb's table has in-frame clones only and misses some. This listing includes around 52,000 clones. To note about this clone: Its target is unknown.

This receptor was identified in a woman aged 45-59 years in good health and CMV-seropositive. The chain carries TRBV18 and TRBJ2-1, with 7 bases aligning to TRBD2. Sequenced sample: PBMCs. CDR3 loop: CASSLQGGEQFF. The CDR3 DNA reads TGTGCCAGCTCGCTCCAGGGAGGGGAGCAGTTCTTC.